This T cell receptor (beta chain) was found in a study of identical twins (dated by TCRdb to 2015 to 2016). Background for the entire study: To test whether fetal clonotypes persist, this study deep-sequenced TCR alpha and beta repertoires from monozygotic twins, from unrelated adults of various ages, and from cord blood. To rule out contamination, replicate twin experiments were performed at different times with different library preparation protocols.

Concerning this clonotype: The clone's antigen remains unknown. There are no base qualities to consult, and no much larger clone falls within one base.

Only healthy Caucasian donors were included. Three pairs of female monozygotic twins, all aged about 18 to 30 years, made up the twin cohort. Peripheral blood mononuclear cells were the source from which RNA for the TCR libraries was isolated. Overall study outcomes, separate from this receptor: Because the same donors could not be followed over many years, the conclusions depended on cross-sectional statistical analysis. In beta out-of-frame sequences, excess twin sharing was weaker, because having fewer shared sequences lowered the signal-to-noise ratio. In monozygotic twins, recombination models systematically underestimated out-of-frame TCR alpha sharing, but the models matched the sharing seen between unrelated individuals. Compared with coincidental sharing between unrelated individuals, out-of-frame TCR alpha sequences shared between twins had an excess of sequences with low generation probability. Zero-insertion analyses could be partly confounded by invariant T cells such as MAIT and iNKT, though diverse VJ usage argued against such confounding for most clonotypes. Fewer insertions were carried by abundant cord blood beta clonotypes, a similar but weaker trend appeared in young adult naive repertoires, and no such trend appeared in memory repertoires.

Library generation was performed with 5' RACE. TCRdb records Illumina HiSeq 2000 as the sequencer. A universal primer binding site was added through template switching, and the final cDNA carried a unique molecular identifier so that TCR cDNA molecules could be counted accurately. Specific primers in the conserved constant-segment region were used to synthesize first-strand cDNA for the TCR alpha and beta chains. Each cDNA library was double barcoded, with a SMART-Mk sample barcode plus Illumina barcodes, to control for contamination. TruSeq adapter sequences, together with Illumina sample barcodes, were added in two successive PCR steps. The Illumina HiSeq platform was used with custom primers to sequence TCR alpha and beta cDNA libraries. As for the authors' bioinformatics: Unique molecular identifiers were extracted from raw reads with MiGEC, and CDR3 positions were determined with MiXCR. For each individual, recombination models were inferred using an EM algorithm with the repgenHMM and IGoR tools. The analysis of shared clonotypes was done with the tcR package in R, with sharing normalized by the product of cloneset sizes. Out-of-frame nonproductive sequences were analyzed to study raw recombination free of thymic and clonal selection effects. The raw public data were reprocessed by TCRdb itself: fastp quality trimming at Q25, MiXCR clonotype calling, in-frame beta chains only. Duplicate CDR3 protein sequences are folded into a single record with the most common DNA and genes. The V and J calls were not made by the authors but by TCRdb's processing. The sample yields some 560,000 distinct CDR3 sequences; more than 9% were counted once. The top ten clonotypes cover 2.5% to 3.5% of the sample.

The CDR3, cysteine through phenylalanine, is 12 amino acids long. Only CDR3 DNA is held: 36 bases, read in frame from base 1. These same data were also listed under a study on yellow fever vaccine responses in identical twins. Per that second paper: According to the authors, the vaccine-induced T cell response in identical twins seemed to be partly convergent and partly specific to each individual. Focusing on identical twins, the study followed the T cell clones that responded to the vaccine, and did so with precision.

The TCR comes from a woman younger than 35 in good health. This chain is built from TRBV21-1 and TRBJ1-2; the D call in the table, TRBD1, was not verified against the DNA. TRBV21-1 counts as a pseudogene. Specimen: PBMCs. The nucleotides are TGTGCCAGCACCCAGAACGGGGGCGGCTACACCTTC. The resulting protein is CASTQNGGGYTF.